A single sample is the source of the 15 T cell receptor beta chains below, sequenced in a study of CD8 T cells in Susac syndrome. Random-hexamer reverse transcription was applied to about 0.45 to 1 ug RNA. MiXCR, run by TCRdb on the immunoSEQ multiplex PCR reads, gives a single entry per CDR3 protein. The data contain 92,000 or so distinct CDR3 sequences, around 96% of them singletons. Sequenced: CD8+ T cells from PBMCs. The receptors were sampled from a human donor with Susac syndrome.

V and J are TRBV7-9 and TRBJ1-4; TRBD1 is a possible D gene (6 bases). Germline CDR1 SEHNR, CDR2 FQNEAQ (reference sequence). CDR3 length: 15 amino acids. The V gene lost 0 bases and the J gene lost 3 bases, with 8 bases spanning the gap. The CDR3: CASSLAGHSNEKLFF. CDR3 nucleotides: TGTGCCAGCAGCTTAGCGGGACATTCTAATGAAAAACTGTTTTTT.

J is TRBJ1-2 and V is TRBV24-1; unclear D gene. Germline V gene sequence: CDR1 KGHDR, CDR2 SFDVKD. The CDR3 has 13 residues. With 4 bases removed from V and 7 bases from J, the gap between germline ends came to 12 bases. This CDR3 reads CATSEADNLGYTF. In DNA, the CDR3 is TGTGCCACCAGTGAGGCCGACAATCTTGGCTACACCTTC.

The chain has TRBV29-1 and TRBJ2-1; D could derive from TRBD1 or TRBD2 (7 bases each). Trimming took off 4 bases at V and 6 bases at J, with 22 bases between the two ends. This CDR3 spans 16 amino acids. Per the germline V gene, CDR1 is SQVTM and CDR2 is ANQGSEA. CDR3 in DNA: TGCAGCGTTGCCCCCGGGGGGAGGACAGGCACCAATGAGCAGTTCTTC. Translated, it gives CSVAPGGRTGTNEQFF.

This sequence joins TRBV27 and TRBJ1-1, with 9 bases aligning to TRBD1. Germline V CDR1 and CDR2: MNHEY, SMNVEV (reference sequence). Trimming took 5 bases from V and 10 from J; bases not matched to a gene: 14. This CDR3 has 15 amino acids. The CDR3 nucleotides are TGTGCCAGCAGTCCCGCGACAGGGGGGATCGGGGGAGCTTTCTTT. This codes for CASSPATGGIGGAFF.

This chain joins TRBV6-1 and TRBJ2-7; TRBD1 agrees at 8 bases. Trimming cost V 6 bases and J 0 bases; bases outside gene matches: 10. The CDR3 is 16 residues long. Germline lookup yields CDR1 MNHNS and CDR2 SASEGT. The CDR3 DNA reads as TGTGCCAGCAGGAAGGACAGGGCCTCCTTCTCCTACGAGCAGTACTTC. Translation gives CASRKDRASFSYEQYF.

This clonotype was found a few times. This chain uses TRBV29-1 with TRBJ1-1; D is ambiguous. The CDR3 is 11 amino acids. V gave up 4 bases and J gave up 1 base, with 4 bases separating them. Germline V gene sequence: CDR1 SQVTM, CDR2 ANQGSEA. CDR3 in amino acids: CSVGENTEAFF. The CDR3 DNA reads as TGCAGCGTTGGGGAGAACACTGAAGCTTTCTTT.

The count of this clonotype is one. The chain has TRBV2 and TRBJ1-1, with a possible D match to TRBD1 (6 bases). This CDR3 is 12 amino acids long. Trimming removed 10 bases from V and 1 base from J, with 10 bases in between. Germline V gene lookup returns CDR1 SNHLY and CDR2 FYNNEI. This CDR3 reads CATLQGNTEAFF. The DNA for the CDR3 is TGTGCCACCTTACAGGGGAACACTGAAGCTTTCTTT.

The chain recombines TRBV9 with TRBJ1-2; the match to TRBD1 covers 7 bases. With 3 bases clipped from V and 10 bases from J, the junction kept 6 bases outside the gene matches. The CDR3 length is 12 residues. CDR1 is SGDLS and CDR2 is YYNGEE in the germline V gene. The CDR3 here is CASSEGDSHYTF. CDR3 DNA: TGTGCCAGCAGCGAAGGGGACAGCCACTACACCTTC.

V is TRBV20-1 and J is TRBJ2-7; a weak D match, TRBD2 (5 bases). This CDR3 has 11 amino acids. The germline gives CDR1 DFQATT, CDR2 SNEGSKA (reference sequence). V was clipped by 6 bases and J by 6 bases, with 12 bases between them. The CDR3 loop reads CSAAGPGEQYF. The CDR3 DNA reads TGCAGTGCCGCGGGTCCAGGCGAGCAGTACTTC.

The CDR3 spells CASSDSSGTIYF. The CDR3 DNA reads as TGTGCCAGCAGTGACTCGAGTGGCACCATATATTTT. The rearrangement uses TRBV6-4 and TRBJ1-3; D remains unclear. In germline, CDR1 is MRHNA, CDR2 SNTAGT. The CDR3 has 12 residues. V gave up 0 bases and J gave up 9 bases, with 6 bases separating them.

This chain links TRBV25-1 with TRBJ1-2; TRBD1 might be the D (5 bases). The CDR3 length is 15 residues. Germline V gives CDR1 MGHDK, CDR2 SYGVNS. The V gene lost 7 bases and the J gene lost 6 bases, with 21 bases spanning the gap. The CDR3 spells CASTPSGGFSDGYTF. The CDR3 bases are TGTGCCAGCACCCCCTCGGGGGGGTTCTCGGATGGCTACACCTTC.

V and J are TRBV20-1 and TRBJ2-5; D is possibly TRBD1 (6 bases). The V gene lost 5 bases and the J gene lost 5 bases, with 9 bases spanning the gap. There are 11 residues in the CDR3. Germline V CDR1 and CDR2: DFQATT, SNEGSKA (reference sequence). CDR3 residues: CSAHREETQYF. In DNA, the CDR3 is TGCAGTGCTCACAGGGAGGAGACCCAGTACTTC.

The rearrangement joins TRBV12-3 or TRBV12-4 to TRBJ2-5, with 10 bases identical to TRBD1. The ends lost 6 bases at V and 5 bases at J; junction bases unmatched: 6. CDR3 size: 14 residues. The CDR3 loop is CASRPGTGVETQYF. The CDR3 region has the DNA TGTGCCAGCAGGCCCGGGACAGGGGTGGAGACCCAGTACTTC.

The rearrangement uses TRBV6-5 and TRBJ1-6, with a weak D call TRBD1 (6 bases). V lost 0 bases to trimming and J lost 8 bases, with 11 bases between them. CDR3 length: 15 amino acids. The germline V gene encodes CDR1 MNHEY and CDR2 SVGAGI. In DNA form, the CDR3 reads TGTGCCAGCAGTTACTCGAGCGGGGGCGATTCACCCCTCCACTTT. It is translated as CASSYSSGGDSPLHF.

The rearrangement links TRBV12-3 or TRBV12-4 to TRBJ1-2, with TRBD1 as a possible D gene (5 bases). V lost 5 bases to trimming and J lost 4 bases, with 14 bases between them. The CDR3 is 14 residues long. CDR3 protein: CASSPNLGGYGYTF. In nucleotides, the CDR3 is TGTGCCAGCAGTCCTAACTTGGGGGGCTATGGCTACACCTTC.